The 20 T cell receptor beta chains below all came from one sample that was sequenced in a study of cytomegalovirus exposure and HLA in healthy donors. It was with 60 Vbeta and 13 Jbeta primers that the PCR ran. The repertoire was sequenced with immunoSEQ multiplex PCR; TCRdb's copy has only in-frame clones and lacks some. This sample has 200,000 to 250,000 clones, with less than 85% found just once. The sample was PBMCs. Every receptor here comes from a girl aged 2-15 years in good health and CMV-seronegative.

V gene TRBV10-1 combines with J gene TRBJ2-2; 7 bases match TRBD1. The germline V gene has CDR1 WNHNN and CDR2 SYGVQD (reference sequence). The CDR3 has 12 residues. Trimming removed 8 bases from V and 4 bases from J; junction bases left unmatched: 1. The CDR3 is CASRQGTGELFF. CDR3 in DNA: TGCGCCAGCCGACAGGGCACCGGGGAGCTGTTTTTT.

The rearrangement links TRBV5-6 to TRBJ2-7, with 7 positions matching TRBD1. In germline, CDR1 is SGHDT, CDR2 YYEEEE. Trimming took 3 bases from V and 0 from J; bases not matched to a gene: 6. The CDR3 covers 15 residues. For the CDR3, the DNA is TGTGCCAGCAGCTACCAGGGGGTAGGCTCCTACGAGCAGTACTTC. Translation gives CASSYQGVGSYEQYF.

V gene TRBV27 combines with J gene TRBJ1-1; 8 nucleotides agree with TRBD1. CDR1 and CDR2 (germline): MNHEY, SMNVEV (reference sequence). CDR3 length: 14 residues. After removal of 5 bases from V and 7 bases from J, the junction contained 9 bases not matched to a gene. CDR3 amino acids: CASSAAGGYGEAFF. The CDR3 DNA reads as TGTGCCAGCAGTGCAGCAGGGGGCTACGGTGAAGCTTTCTTT.

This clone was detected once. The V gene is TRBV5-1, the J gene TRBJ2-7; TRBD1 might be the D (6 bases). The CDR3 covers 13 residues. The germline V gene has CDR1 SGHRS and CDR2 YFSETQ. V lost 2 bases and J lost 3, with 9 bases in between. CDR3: CASSFPDSYEQYF. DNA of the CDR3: TGCGCCAGCAGCTTCCCGGACAGCTACGAGCAGTACTTC.

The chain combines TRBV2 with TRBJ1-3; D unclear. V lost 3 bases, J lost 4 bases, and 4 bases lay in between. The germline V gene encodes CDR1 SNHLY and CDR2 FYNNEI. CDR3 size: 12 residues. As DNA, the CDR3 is TGTGCCAGCAGTGACCAGGGAAACACCATATATTTT. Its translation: CASSDQGNTIYF. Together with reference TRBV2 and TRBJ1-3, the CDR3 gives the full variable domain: EPEVTQTPSHQVTQMGQEVILRCVPISNHLYFYWYRQILGQKVEFLVSFYNNEISEKSEIFDDQFSVERPDGSNFTLKIRSTKLEDSAMYFCASSDQGNTIYFGEGSWLTVV.

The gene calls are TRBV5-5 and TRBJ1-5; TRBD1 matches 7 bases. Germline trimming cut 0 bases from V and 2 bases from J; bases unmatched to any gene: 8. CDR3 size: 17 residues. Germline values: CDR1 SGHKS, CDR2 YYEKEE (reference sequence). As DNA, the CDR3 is TGTGCCAGCAGCTTGGTGGGGACAGCGGATCGCAATCAGCCCCAGCATTTT. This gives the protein CASSLVGTADRNQPQHF. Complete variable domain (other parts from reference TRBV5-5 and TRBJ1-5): DAGVTQSPTHLIKTRGQQVTLRCSPISGHKSVSWYQQVLGQGPQFIFQYYEKEERGRGNFPDRFSARQFPNYSSELNVNALLLGDSALYLCASSLVGTADRNQPQHFGDGTRLSIL.

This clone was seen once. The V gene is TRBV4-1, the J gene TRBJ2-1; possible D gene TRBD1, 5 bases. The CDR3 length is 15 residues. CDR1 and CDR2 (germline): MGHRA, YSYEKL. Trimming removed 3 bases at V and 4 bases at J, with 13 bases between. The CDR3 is CASSQAGWVYNEQFF. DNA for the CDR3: TGCGCCAGCAGCCAGGCAGGGTGGGTTTACAATGAGCAGTTCTTC.

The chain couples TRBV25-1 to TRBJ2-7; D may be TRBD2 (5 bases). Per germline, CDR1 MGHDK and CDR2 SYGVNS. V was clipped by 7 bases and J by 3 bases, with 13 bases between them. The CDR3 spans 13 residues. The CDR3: CASNPGVGYEQYF. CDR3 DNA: TGTGCCAGCAACCCCGGGGTTGGCTACGAGCAGTACTTC.

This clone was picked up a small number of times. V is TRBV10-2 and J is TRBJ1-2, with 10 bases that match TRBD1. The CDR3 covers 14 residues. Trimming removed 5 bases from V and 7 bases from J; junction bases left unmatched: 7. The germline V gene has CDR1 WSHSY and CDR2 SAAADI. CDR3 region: CASSPGQGVGGYTF. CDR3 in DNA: TGCGCCAGCAGTCCCGGACAGGGGGTCGGTGGCTACACCTTC.

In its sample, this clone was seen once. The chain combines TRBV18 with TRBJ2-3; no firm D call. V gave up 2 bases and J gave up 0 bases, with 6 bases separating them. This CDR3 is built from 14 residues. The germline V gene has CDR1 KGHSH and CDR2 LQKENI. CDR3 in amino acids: CASSPMQSTDTQYF. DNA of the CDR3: TGTGCCAGCTCACCAATGCAGAGCACAGATACGCAGTATTTT.

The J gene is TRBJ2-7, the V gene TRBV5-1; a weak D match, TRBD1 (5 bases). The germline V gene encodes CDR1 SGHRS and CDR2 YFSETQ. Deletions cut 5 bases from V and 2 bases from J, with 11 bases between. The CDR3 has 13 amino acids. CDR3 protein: CASSFDRTYEQYF. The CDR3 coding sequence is TGCGCCAGCAGTTTTGACAGAACCTACGAGCAGTACTTC.

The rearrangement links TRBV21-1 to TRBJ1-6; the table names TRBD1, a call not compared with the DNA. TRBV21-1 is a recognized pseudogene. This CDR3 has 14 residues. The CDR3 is CASSPPGQGSPLHF. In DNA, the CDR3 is TGTGCCAGCAGCCCCCCGGGACAGGGTTCACCCCTCCACTTT.

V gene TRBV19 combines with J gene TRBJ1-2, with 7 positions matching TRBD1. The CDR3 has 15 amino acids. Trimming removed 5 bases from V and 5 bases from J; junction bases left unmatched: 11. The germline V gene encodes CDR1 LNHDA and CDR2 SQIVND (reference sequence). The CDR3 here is CASSLPTGRRYGYTF. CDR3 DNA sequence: TGTGCCAGTAGTCTCCCGACAGGGCGAAGGTATGGCTACACCTTC. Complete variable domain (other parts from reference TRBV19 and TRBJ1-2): DGGITQSPKYLFRKEGQNVTLSCEQNLNHDAMYWYRQDPGQGLRLIYYSQIVNDFQKGDIAEGYSVSREKKESFPLTVTSAQKNPTAFYLCASSLPTGRRYGYTFGSGTRLTVV.

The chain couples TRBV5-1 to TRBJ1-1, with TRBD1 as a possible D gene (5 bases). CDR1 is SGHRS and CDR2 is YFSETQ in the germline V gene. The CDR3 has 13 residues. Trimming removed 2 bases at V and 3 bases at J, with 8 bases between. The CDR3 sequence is CASSFREDTEAFF. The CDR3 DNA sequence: TGCGCCAGCAGCTTCAGGGAAGACACTGAAGCTTTCTTT.

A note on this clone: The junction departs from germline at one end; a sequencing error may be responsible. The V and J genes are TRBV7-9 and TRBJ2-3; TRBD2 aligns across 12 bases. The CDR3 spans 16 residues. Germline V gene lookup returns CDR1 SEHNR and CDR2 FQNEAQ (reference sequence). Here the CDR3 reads CSSSLGTSGRTDTQYF. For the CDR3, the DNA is TGTTCCAGCAGCTTGGGCACTAGCGGGAGGACAGATACGCAGTATTTT.

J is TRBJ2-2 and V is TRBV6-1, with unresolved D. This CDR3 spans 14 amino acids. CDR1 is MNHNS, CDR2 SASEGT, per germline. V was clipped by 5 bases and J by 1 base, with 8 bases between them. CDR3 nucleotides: TGTGCCAGCAGTCACATATTGAACACCGGGGAGCTGTTTTTT. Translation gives CASSHILNTGELFF.

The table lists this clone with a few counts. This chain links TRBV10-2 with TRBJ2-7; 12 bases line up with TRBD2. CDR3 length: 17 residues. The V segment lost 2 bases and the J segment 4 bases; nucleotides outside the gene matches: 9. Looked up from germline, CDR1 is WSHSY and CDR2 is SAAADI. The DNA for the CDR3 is TGCGCCAGCAGTGAGGGAGGACTAGCGGGAATCAGGTACGAGCAGTACTTC. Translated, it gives CASSEGGLAGIRYEQYF.

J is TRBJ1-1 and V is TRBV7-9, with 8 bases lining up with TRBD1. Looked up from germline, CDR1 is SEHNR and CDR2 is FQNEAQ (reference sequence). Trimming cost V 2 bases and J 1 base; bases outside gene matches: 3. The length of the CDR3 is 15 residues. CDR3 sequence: CASSLSDRANTEAFF. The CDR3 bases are TGTGCCAGCAGCTTATCGGACAGGGCGAACACTGAAGCTTTCTTT.

The CDR3 reads CASSYGTGGGGYTF. The CDR3 region has the DNA TGTGCCAGCAGTTACGGGACAGGGGGCGGGGGCTACACCTTC. The rearrangement joins TRBV6-5 to TRBJ1-2; 12 bases line up with TRBD1. The V segment lost 2 bases and the J segment 8 bases; nucleotides outside the gene matches: 3. The CDR3 extends over 14 amino acids. Germline V lookup: CDR1 MNHEY, CDR2 SVGAGI.

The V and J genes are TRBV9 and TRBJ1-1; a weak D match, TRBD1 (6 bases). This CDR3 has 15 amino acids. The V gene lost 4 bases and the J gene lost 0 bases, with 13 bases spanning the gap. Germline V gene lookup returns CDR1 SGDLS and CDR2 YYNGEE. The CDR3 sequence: CASSPEDRMNTEAFF. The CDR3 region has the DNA TGTGCCAGCAGCCCGGAGGACAGAATGAACACTGAAGCTTTCTTT.